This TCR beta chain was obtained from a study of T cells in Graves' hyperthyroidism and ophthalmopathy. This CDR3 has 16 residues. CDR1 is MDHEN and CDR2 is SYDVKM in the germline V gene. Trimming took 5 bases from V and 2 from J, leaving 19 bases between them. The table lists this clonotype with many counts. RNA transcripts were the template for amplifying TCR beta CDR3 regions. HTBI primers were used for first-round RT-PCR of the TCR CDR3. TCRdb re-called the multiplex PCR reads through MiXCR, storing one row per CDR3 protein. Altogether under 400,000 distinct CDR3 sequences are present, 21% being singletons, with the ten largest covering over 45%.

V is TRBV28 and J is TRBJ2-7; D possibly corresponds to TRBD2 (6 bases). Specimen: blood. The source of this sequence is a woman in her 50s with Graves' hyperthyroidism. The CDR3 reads CASSPPDRDFTYEQYF. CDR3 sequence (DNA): TGTGCCAGCAGTCCTCCTGACCGGGACTTTACCTACGAGCAGTACTTC.